The rows below give T cell receptor beta chains drawn from one sample of a study of OX40 agonist ivuxolimab in advanced cancers. Using immunoSEQ multiplex PCR, the repertoire was profiled, and TCRdb retains in-frame clones only, with some absent. The sample carries 100,000 to 150,000 clones, more than 85% recorded once. The sample consisted of CD4+ or CD8+ T cells sorted from blood, taken in a trial of the OX40 agonist ivuxolimab. The receptors originated from an adult with an advanced solid tumor such as melanoma, head and neck, liver or kidney cancer. Both conserved end residues are part of each CDR3. D genes are given only for firm matches. Some rows have no size entry. The others give once, few or many, or a class for an expanded clone.

j_call | clone_size | v_call | d_call | cdr3_aa | cdr3_nt
TRBJ2-1 | - | TRBV5-4 | - | CASSQASGVVEQFF | TGCGCCAGCAGCCAAGCTTCCGGTGTAGTGGAGCAGTTCTTC
TRBJ1-1 | - | TRBV7-2 | - | CASSLRAGKATEAFF | TGTGCCAGCAGCTTAAGGGCGGGAAAGGCCACTGAAGCTTTCTTT
TRBJ1-2 | - | TRBV6-1 | TRBD1 | CASEIQGGGYTF | TGTGCCAGCGAAATACAGGGGGGTGGCTACACCTTC
TRBJ2-2 | - | TRBV28 | TRBD2 | CASSLSIGTSVNTGELFF | TGTGCCAGCAGTTTATCAATCGGGACTAGCGTTAACACCGGGGAGCTGTTTTTT
TRBJ2-5 | - | TRBV4-3 | TRBD2 | CASSQDLIGTSGRKGWETQYF | TGCGCCAGCAGCCAAGATTTAATTGGGACTAGCGGGAGGAAGGGTTGGGAGACCCAGTACTTC
TRBJ2-2 | - | TRBV11-2 | TRBD1 | CASSSRQGIPLNTGELFF | TGTGCCAGCAGCTCACGACAGGGAATCCCCTTGAACACCGGGGAGCTGTTTTTT
TRBJ1-1 | - | TRBV7-9 | TRBD1 | CASSPRQGLSEAFF | TGTGCCAGCAGCCCAAGACAGGGGCTGAGTGAAGCTTTCTTT
TRBJ2-7 | - | TRBV28 | TRBD1 | CASSPGQVRYEQYF | TGTGCCAGCAGCCCGGGACAGGTTCGATACGAGCAGTACTTC
TRBJ2-3 | - | TRBV5-1 | TRBD2 | CASATSGGPTDTQYF | TGCGCCAGCGCGACTAGCGGGGGGCCCACAGATACGCAGTATTTT
TRBJ2-5 | - | TRBV4-3 | - | CASSQDAGIGGGRGTQYF | TGCGCCAGCAGCCAAGATGCCGGGATAGGGGGAGGGAGAGGGACCCAGTACTTC
TRBJ2-7 | - | TRBV19 | - | CASSIGGALRGAGPPYEQYF | TGTGCCAGTAGTATAGGGGGGGCCCTTCGAGGGGCCGGGCCTCCCTACGAGCAGTACTTC
TRBJ2-3 | - | TRBV9 | TRBD2 | CASSVAAGGSTDTQYF | TGTGCCAGCAGCGTAGCGGCGGGGGGGAGCACAGATACGCAGTATTTT
TRBJ1-2 | - | TRBV7-2 | - | CASSLTGSRYSSYGYTF | TGTGCCAGCAGCCTAACAGGGAGTCGATACTCGTCCTATGGCTACACCTTC
TRBJ1-2 | - | TRBV27 | - | CASSFSKDYGYTF | TGTGCCAGCAGTTTTTCCAAGGACTATGGCTACACCTTC
TRBJ2-7 | - | TRBV19 | TRBD2 | CASSRLAGTYEQYF | TGTGCCAGTAGCCGACTAGCGGGGACATACGAGCAGTACTTC
TRBJ1-2 | - | TRBV30 | - | CAWSVQAGIANYGYTF | TGTGCCTGGAGTGTACAGGCAGGGATAGCTAACTATGGCTACACCTTC
TRBJ1-5 | - | TRBV19 | TRBD1 | CASTGTGAKQPQHF | TGTGCCAGTACTGGGACAGGGGCGAAACAGCCCCAGCATTTT
TRBJ2-1 | - | TRBV5-4 | - | CASSYYRNEQFF | TGTGCCAGCAGCTATTACCGGAATGAGCAGTTCTTC
TRBJ1-2 | - | TRBV28 | - | CASSLLRGTRGYTF | TGTGCCAGCAGTTTATTACGGGGTACAAGAGGCTACACCTTC
TRBJ2-3 | - | TRBV11-2 | TRBD2 | CASSTRTSGRGSTDTQYF | TGTGCCAGCAGCACTCGGACTAGCGGGAGGGGGAGCACAGATACGCAGTATTTT
TRBJ2-6 | - | TRBV7-2 | - | CASRPVLKGANVLTF | TGTGCCAGCAGACCCGTTCTAAAGGGGGCCAACGTCCTGACTTTC
TRBJ1-4 | - | TRBV19 | - | CASSPSQGTNEKLFF | TGTGCCAGTAGTCCCTCACAGGGAACTAATGAAAAACTGTTTTTT
TRBJ2-2 | - | TRBV11-3 | TRBD2 | CASSDRLAGNTGELFF | TGTGCCAGCAGCGATCGACTAGCGGGTAACACCGGGGAGCTGTTTTTT
TRBJ2-7 | - | TRBV30 | - | CAWSVWGRSYEQYF | TGTGCCTGGAGTGTCTGGGGGCGATCCTACGAGCAGTACTTC
TRBJ2-3 | once | TRBV7-2 | - | CASSLLRDTDTQYF | TGTGCCAGCAGCCTGTTGCGGGATACAGATACGCAGTATTTT
TRBJ1-1 | - | TRBV18 | TRBD1 | CASSPRQGANTEAFF | TGTGCCAGCTCACCACGGCAGGGGGCAAACACTGAAGCTTTCTTT
TRBJ1-6 | - | TRBV23-1 | - | CASSQSGRSSSYNSPLHF | TGCGCCAGCAGTCAATCGGGCAGGTCAAGCTCCTATAATTCACCCCTCCACTTT
TRBJ2-7 | - | TRBV5-1 | TRBD2 | CASSFDTTSGSSYEQYF | TGCGCCAGCAGCTTCGACACGACTAGCGGGAGCTCCTACGAGCAGTACTTC